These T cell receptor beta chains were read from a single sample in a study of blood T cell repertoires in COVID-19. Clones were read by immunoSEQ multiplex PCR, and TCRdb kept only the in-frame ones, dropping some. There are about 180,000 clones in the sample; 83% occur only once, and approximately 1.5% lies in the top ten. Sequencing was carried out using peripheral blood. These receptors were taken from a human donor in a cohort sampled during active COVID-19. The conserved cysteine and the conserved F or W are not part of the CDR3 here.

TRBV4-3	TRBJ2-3	ASSPSGVAGGTDTQY
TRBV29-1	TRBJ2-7	SVGERNEQY
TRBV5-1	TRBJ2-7	ASSLLGYEQY
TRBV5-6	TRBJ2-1	ASSRRDSYNEQF
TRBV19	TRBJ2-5	ASSQLSGTGKTQY
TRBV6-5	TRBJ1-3	ASSSPQSGNTIY
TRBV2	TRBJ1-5	ASSERGVEPQH
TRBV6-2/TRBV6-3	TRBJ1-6	ASSYPDRGDSPLH
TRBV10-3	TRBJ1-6	AITAGHTDNSPLH
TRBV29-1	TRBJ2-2	SVGRTANTGELF
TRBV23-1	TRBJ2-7	APLAEGRDEQY
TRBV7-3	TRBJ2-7	ASSPGGNFYEQY
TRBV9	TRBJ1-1	ASSSQGMVNTEAF
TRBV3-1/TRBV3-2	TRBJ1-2	ASSQGGEYPNYGYT
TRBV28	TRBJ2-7	ASSYQPTGAYEQY
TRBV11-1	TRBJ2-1	ASTPKTGFNEQF
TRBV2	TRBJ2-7	ASSLRQGVTYEQY
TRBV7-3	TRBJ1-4	ASSSYRETNEKLF
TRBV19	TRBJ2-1	ASGTGGGYNEQF
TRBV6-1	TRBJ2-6	ASSDTGSGANVLT
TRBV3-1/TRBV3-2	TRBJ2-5	ASSQRRQGMTETQY
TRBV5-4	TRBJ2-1	ASSEGLAGGTEQF
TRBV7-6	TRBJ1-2	ASSLAGTGGVENGYT
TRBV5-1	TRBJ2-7	ASSPGQIGGEQY
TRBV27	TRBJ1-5	ASSSDRAIPSNQPQH
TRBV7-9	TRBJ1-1	ASSPGLPNTEAF
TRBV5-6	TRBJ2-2	ASNRYSNTGELF
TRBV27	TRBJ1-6	ASSSQGYNSPLH
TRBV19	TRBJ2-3	ASSIGGGVTDTQY
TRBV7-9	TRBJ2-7	ASSSAFLGQVIYEQY
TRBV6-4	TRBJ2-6	ASSDSHGANVLT
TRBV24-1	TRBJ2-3	ATRQTGLTDTQY
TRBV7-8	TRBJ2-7	ASSKQLTGLSVGEQY
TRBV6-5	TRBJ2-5	ASTILGGALETQY
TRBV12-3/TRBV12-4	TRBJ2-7	ASSSGHLYEQY
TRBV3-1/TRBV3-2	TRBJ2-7	ASSPDRSITYEQY
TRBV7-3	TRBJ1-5	ASRKLLQAGEQPQH
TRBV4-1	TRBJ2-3	ASSQGGLAGGGADTQY